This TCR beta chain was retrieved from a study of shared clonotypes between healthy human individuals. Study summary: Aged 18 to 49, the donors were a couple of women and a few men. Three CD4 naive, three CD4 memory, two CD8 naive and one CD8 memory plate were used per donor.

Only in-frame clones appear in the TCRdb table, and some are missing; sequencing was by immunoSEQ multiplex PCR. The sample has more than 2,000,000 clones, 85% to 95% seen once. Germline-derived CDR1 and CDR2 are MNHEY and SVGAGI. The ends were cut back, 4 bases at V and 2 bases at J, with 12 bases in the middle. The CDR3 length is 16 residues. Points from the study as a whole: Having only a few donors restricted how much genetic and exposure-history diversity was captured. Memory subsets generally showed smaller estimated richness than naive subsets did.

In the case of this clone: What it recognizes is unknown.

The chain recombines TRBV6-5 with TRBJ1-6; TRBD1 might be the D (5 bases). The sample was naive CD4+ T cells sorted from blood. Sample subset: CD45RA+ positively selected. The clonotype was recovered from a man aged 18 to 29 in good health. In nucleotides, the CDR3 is TGTGCCAGCAGTTGGGACCCGCGGCCCTATAATTCACCCCTCCACTTT. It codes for CASSWDPRPYNSPLHF.